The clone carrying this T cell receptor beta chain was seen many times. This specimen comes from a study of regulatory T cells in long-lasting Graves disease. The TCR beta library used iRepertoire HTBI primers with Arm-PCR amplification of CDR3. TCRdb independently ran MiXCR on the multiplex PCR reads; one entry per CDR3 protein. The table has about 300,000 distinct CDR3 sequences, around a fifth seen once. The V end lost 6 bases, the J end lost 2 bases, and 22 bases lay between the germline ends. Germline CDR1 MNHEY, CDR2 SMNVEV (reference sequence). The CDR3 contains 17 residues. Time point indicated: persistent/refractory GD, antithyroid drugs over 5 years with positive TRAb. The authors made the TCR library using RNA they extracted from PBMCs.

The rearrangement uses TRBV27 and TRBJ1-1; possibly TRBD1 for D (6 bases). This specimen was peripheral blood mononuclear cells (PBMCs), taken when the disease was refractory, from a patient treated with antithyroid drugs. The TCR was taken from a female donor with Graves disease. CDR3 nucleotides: TGTGCCAGCAGCCCGACGGTTAGGGGACACCAAAACACTGAAGCTTTCTTT. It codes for CASSPTVRGHQNTEAFF.